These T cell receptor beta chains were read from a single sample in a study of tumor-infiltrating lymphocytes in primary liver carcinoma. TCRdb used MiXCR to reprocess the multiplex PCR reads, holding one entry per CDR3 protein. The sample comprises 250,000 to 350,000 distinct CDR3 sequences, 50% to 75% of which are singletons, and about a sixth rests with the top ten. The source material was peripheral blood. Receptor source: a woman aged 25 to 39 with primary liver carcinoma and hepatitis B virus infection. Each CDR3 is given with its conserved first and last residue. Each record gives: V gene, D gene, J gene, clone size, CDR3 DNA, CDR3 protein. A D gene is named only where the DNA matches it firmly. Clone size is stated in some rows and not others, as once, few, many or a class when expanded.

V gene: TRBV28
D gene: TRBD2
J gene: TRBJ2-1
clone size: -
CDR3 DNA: TGTGCCAGCAGCCTCCTAGCGGCCTACAATGAGCAGTTCTTC
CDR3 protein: CASSLLAAYNEQFF

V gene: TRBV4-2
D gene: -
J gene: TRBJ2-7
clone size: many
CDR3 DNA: TGTGCCAGCAGCCGGTCGGTCGGGACGAACTCCTACGAGCAGTACTTC
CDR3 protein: CASSRSVGTNSYEQYF

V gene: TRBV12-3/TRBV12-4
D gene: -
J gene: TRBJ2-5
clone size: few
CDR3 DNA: TGTGCCAGCAGTCAGCTCGGGACAACCAAAGAGACCCAGTACTTC
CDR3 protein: CASSQLGTTKETQYF

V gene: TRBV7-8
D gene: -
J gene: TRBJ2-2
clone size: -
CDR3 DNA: TGTGCCAGCAGCCCTATAGCTAGCCGTACCGGGGAGCTGTTTTTT
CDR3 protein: CASSPIASRTGELFF

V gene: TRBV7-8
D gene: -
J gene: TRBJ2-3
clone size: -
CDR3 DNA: TGTGCCAACAACTTATCAGGGAATGCTCAGTATTTT
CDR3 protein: CANNLSGNAQYF

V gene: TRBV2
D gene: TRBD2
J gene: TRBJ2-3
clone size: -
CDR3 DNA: TGTGCCAGCAGGGCGACTAGCGGGCGCACAGATACGCAGTATTTT
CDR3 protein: CASRATSGRTDTQYF

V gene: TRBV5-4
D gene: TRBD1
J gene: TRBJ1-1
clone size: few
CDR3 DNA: TGTGCCAGCAGGCGAACCGGGACAGCCTACACTGAAGCTTTCTTT
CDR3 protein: CASRRTGTAYTEAFF

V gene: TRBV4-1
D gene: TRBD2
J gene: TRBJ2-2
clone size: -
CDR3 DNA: TGCGCCAGCAGCAAGATAGCGGGAGGGTGGAACACCGGGGAGCTGTTTTTT
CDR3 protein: CASSKIAGGWNTGELFF

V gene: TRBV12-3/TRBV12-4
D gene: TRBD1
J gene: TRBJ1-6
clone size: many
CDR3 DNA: TGTGCCAGCAGCACGACAGGGATTAATTCACCCCTCCACTTT
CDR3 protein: CASSTTGINSPLHF

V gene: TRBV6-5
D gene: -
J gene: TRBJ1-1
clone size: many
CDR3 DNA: TGTGCCAGCAGCAACACCGGGACGGTTGAAGCTTTCTTT
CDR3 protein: CASSNTGTVEAFF